This T cell receptor beta chain was documented in a study of spatial heterogeneity in lung cancer. This clonotype was seen at least ten times. The study tagged each TCR cDNA molecule with a unique molecular identifier. TCRdb redid the calling of the 5' RACE reads with MiXCR, one entry per CDR3 protein. The repertoire holds some 38,000 distinct CDR3 sequences, with 3% to 3.5% as singletons. Described time point: sample taken at primary tumor resection. Samples were obtained from 70 or so donors, all untreated early-stage non-small cell lung cancer patients. No cell sorting; template was whole RNA from tumor, lung tissue or PBMC. The CDR3 length is 13 residues. CDR1 and CDR2 (germline): DFQATT, SNEGSKA (reference sequence). V dropped 6 bases and J dropped 0; count of bases not matched to a gene: 4.

This TCR came from a male donor with early-stage non-small cell lung cancer. The chain combines TRBV20-1 with TRBJ1-1, with TRBD1 identical over 7 bases. Sequenced here: normal lung tissue next to the tumor, sampled at surgery. The CDR3 spells CSAPGQMNTEAFF. CDR3 nucleotide sequence: TGCAGTGCCCCGGGACAGATGAACACTGAAGCTTTCTTT.